This TCR beta chain was obtained from a study of persistence of HIV-infected CD4 T cells. Study-wide points: Compared with CD3/CD28-stimulated cells, CMV- and Gag-responding cells showed lower TCRbeta richness.

The immunoSEQ assay was version 4, run in survey mode. Genomic DNA was diluted to 10 ng/uL, up to 1 ug per sample. Clones were sequenced by immunoSEQ multiplex PCR, and TCRdb holds only the in-frame ones, with some missing. The data contain thousands of clones, about 67% of them singletons. Cells were stimulated with CMV-infected fibroblast lysates at around 9.1 ug/mL. CD4+ T cells upregulating both CD40 ligand and CD69 were sorted as responding cells. Adults with HIV-1 started suppressive ART while chronically infected. Donors had CD4+ T cell counts above 400 cells/uL and were CMV-seropositive. With regard to this clone: Its target is not known.

CDR3 length equals 14 residues. Germline values: CDR1 KGHSH, CDR2 LQKENI. The V gene end was trimmed by 5 bases and the J gene end by 8 bases; junction bases not matched to a gene: 11. The sequence was obtained from an adult man with HIV who was CMV-seropositive. The sample consisted of CD4+ T cells sorted from PBMCs after approximately 19-hour stimulation, taken from a patient who received antiretroviral therapy. The chain couples TRBV18 to TRBJ1-1, with 7 bases that match TRBD1. The CDR3 DNA follows: TGTGCCAGCTCATCGACCGGGACAGCTATAGAAGCTTTCTTT. It is translated as CASSSTGTAIEAFF.